A selection of T cell receptor beta chains follows, all from one sample in a study of blood T cell repertoires in COVID-19. TCRdb keeps only in-frame clones here, not all; method: immunoSEQ multiplex PCR. The sample shows some 270,000 clones, more than 65% of them seen only once. The sequenced sample consisted of PBMCs or T cells enriched from blood (not recorded which). Source of these receptors: a man in his fifties who had recovered from COVID-19. The CDR3 runs from the conserved cysteine through the conserved F or W. D genes are given only for firm matches. A row's size may be missing; if present it is once, few, many or a size class.

abundance	d_gene	j_gene	v_gene	CDR3aa	CDR3nt
NA	TRBD2	TRBJ2-7	TRBV4-2	CASSQESGNYEQYF	TGTGCCAGCAGCCAAGAAAGCGGGAACTACGAGCAGTACTTC
NA	TRBD2	TRBJ2-5	TRBV5-6	CASSLMLAGRQETQYF	TGTGCCAGCAGTTTGATGCTAGCGGGGCGCCAAGAGACCCAGTACTTC
NA	NA	TRBJ2-2	TRBV12-5	CASGLSSELFF	TGTGCTAGTGGTTTGTCTTCGGAGCTGTTTTTT
few	TRBD1	TRBJ2-1	TRBV6-2/TRBV6-3	CASSYGQGMEFF	TGTGCCAGCAGTTACGGACAGGGGATGGAGTTCTTC
NA	TRBD2	TRBJ2-7	TRBV5-1	CASSFAGSGGEQYF	TGCGCCAGCAGCTTTGCGGGGTCGGGGGGCGAGCAGTACTTC
NA	TRBD2	TRBJ2-2	TRBV9	CASSGTSANTGELFF	TGTGCCAGCAGCGGCACTAGCGCGAACACCGGGGAGCTGTTTTTT
NA	NA	TRBJ2-1	TRBV28	CASRLYGQSGNEQFF	TGTGCCAGCAGGCTATATGGACAGTCAGGAAATGAGCAGTTCTTC
NA	NA	TRBJ2-4	TRBV7-9	CASSQQGVAKNIQYF	TGTGCCAGCAGCCAACAGGGAGTAGCCAAAAACATTCAGTACTTC
NA	TRBD1	TRBJ1-4	TRBV5-1	CASSLSGQGVEKLFF	TGCGCCAGCAGCTTGAGTGGTCAGGGGGTTGAAAAACTGTTTTTT
NA	TRBD1	TRBJ2-7	TRBV9	CASSSRARTPTGSSYEQYF	TGTGCCAGCAGCTCGAGGGCGCGGACACCGACAGGGAGCTCCTACGAGCAGTACTTC
NA	NA	TRBJ2-7	TRBV28	CASSLLGREQYF	TGTGCCAGCAGTTTGCTAGGTCGGGAGCAGTACTTC
few	TRBD1	TRBJ1-2	TRBV6-5	CASSYSGQGSYGYTF	TGTGCCAGCAGTTACTCGGGACAGGGAAGCTATGGCTACACCTTC
NA	TRBD2	TRBJ2-7	TRBV2	CASSTGLAGGLSYEQYF	TGTGCCAGCAGCACGGGACTAGCGGGAGGCCTCTCCTACGAGCAGTACTTC
NA	NA	TRBJ2-3	TRBV7-9	CASSQARTDTQYF	TGTGCCAGCAGCCAAGCGCGCACAGATACGCAGTATTTT
few	TRBD2	TRBJ2-7	TRBV11-2	CASSLGTSVHEQYF	TGTGCCAGCAGCTTAGGGACTAGCGTCCACGAGCAGTACTTC
NA	TRBD1	TRBJ1-2	TRBV28	CASIPADRPPSYGYTF	TGTGCCTCCATTCCAGCGGACAGGCCTCCTTCCTATGGCTACACCTTC